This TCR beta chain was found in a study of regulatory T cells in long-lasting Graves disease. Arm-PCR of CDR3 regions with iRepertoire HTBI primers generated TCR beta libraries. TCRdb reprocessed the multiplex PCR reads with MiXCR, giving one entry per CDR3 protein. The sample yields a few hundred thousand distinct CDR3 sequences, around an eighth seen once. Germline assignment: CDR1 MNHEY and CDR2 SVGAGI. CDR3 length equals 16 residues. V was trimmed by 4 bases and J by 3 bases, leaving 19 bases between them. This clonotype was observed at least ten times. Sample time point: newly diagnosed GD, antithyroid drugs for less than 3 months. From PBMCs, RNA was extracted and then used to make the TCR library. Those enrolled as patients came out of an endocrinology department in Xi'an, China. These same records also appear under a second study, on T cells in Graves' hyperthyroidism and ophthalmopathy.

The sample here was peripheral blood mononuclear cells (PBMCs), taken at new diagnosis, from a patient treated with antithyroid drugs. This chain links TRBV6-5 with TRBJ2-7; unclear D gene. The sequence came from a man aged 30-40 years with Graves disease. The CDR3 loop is CASSSATAGTSYEQYF. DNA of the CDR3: TGTGCCAGCAGTTCCGCCACGGCCGGCACAAGCTACGAGCAGTACTTC.